These 6 T cell receptor beta chains were sequenced from one sample in a study of cytomegalovirus exposure and HLA in healthy donors. The PCR made use of 60 Vbeta and 13 Jbeta primers. The table came from immunoSEQ multiplex PCR; TCRdb's copy has only in-frame clones and leaves some out. The sample's table shows some 89,000 clones. Sequenced: PBMCs. These TCRs come from a woman in her twenties or thirties in good health and CMV-seronegative.

The chain is built from TRBV2 and TRBJ1-1, with 8 bases aligning to TRBD1. The ends lost 6 bases at V and 4 bases at J; junction bases unmatched: 16. The CDR3 length is 17 residues. CDR1 and CDR2 (germline): SNHLY, FYNNEI. CDR3 region: CASRKGGDRGLTTEAFF. In DNA, the CDR3 is TGTGCCAGCAGGAAAGGGGGCGACAGGGGTCTTACCACTGAAGCTTTCTTT.

V and J are TRBV28 and TRBJ2-5; TRBD2 aligns across 11 bases. The CDR3 extends over 14 amino acids. Looked up from germline, CDR1 is MDHEN and CDR2 is SYDVKM. J gave up 5 bases and V 6 bases, and 5 bases lay outside the gene matches. The CDR3: CASRLAGARETQYF. The CDR3 DNA is TGTGCCAGCAGACTAGCGGGAGCGCGGGAGACCCAGTACTTC.

The chain joins TRBV30 to TRBJ1-2, with 12 bases identical to TRBD1. CDR1 and CDR2 from the germline V gene are GTSNPN and SVGIG (reference sequence). This CDR3 is built from 13 residues. Losses at the gene ends were 2 bases for V and 6 bases for J; bases not matched to a gene: 1. In DNA, the CDR3 is TGTGCCTGGAGTCGGGACAGGGGGCATGGCTACACCTTC. Protein: CAWSRDRGHGYTF.

The chain is built from TRBV7-6 and TRBJ1-4, with 9 bases fitting TRBD1. The CDR3 spans 15 residues. In germline, CDR1 is SGHVS, CDR2 FNYEAQ. V shed 1 base, J shed 7 bases, and the junction held 4 bases outside the gene matches. DNA of the CDR3: TGTGCCAGCAGCTTAGGGGGGACAGGGACTGAAAAACTGTTTTTT. Its translation is CASSLGGTGTEKLFF.

This chain joins TRBV6-5 and TRBJ1-5, with TRBD1 matching over 7 bases. Germline V gene data show CDR1 as MNHEY and CDR2 as SVGAGI. The junction had 9 bases not matched to a gene; V was cut back by 6 bases and J by 4 bases. The CDR3 sequence is 15 residues long. CDR3 DNA sequence: TGTGCCAGCAGAAGCGACAGGGAAAGAAATCAGCCCCAGCATTTT. This translates into CASRSDRERNQPQHF.

The rearrangement links TRBV19 to TRBJ2-1, with 7 bases aligning to TRBD2. The CDR3 loop spans 16 amino acids. Germline lookup yields CDR1 LNHDA and CDR2 SQIVND (reference sequence). V lost 6 bases and J lost 6; bases outside the gene matches: 14. As DNA, the CDR3 is TGTGCCAGTAGACCCTTACTGCGGGAGAACGGCAATGAGCAGTTCTTC. Protein product: CASRPLLRENGNEQFF.